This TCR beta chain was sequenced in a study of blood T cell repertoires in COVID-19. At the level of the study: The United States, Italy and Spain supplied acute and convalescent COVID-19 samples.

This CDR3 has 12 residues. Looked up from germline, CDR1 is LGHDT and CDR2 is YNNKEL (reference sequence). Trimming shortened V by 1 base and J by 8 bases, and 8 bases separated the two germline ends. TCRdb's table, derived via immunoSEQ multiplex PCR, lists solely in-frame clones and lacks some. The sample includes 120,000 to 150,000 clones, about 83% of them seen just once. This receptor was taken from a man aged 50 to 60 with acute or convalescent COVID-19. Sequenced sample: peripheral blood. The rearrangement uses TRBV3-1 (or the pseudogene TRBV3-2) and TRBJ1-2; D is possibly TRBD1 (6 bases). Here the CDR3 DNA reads TGTGCCAGCAGCCAAGGGGGGCGGGGCTACACCTTC. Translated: CASSQGGRGYTF.